This TCR beta chain emerged from a study of blood T cells in healthy people across ages. Per sample, no less than 5.5 micrograms of total RNA were extracted. The CDR3 has 14 residues. The V end was cut by 1 base, the J end by 3 bases, with 9 bases between. Germline V gene sequence: CDR1 SEHNR, CDR2 FQNEAQ (reference sequence). A sample-barcoded 5' primer and a J-beta primer mix were used in a second PCR of roughly 6 to 12 cycles. MiXCR, applied by TCRdb to the 5' RACE reads, yields one record per CDR3 protein. The data show more than 450,000 distinct CDR3 sequences, with about 28% seen just once and approximately 4% held by the top ten. These same records also appear under a second study, on T cells of mothers and their children. From that paper: The effect of thymic selection on TCR recombination output is similar between related and unrelated pairs.

This TCR was recovered from a boy between 2 and 15 years old in good health. The rearrangement joins TRBV7-9 to TRBJ1-1; maybe TRBD1 (6 bases). The sample comprised blood. CDR3 DNA: TGTGCCAGCAGCTTAGTCCCAGGGGACACTGAAGCTTTCTTT. Its translation is CASSLVPGDTEAFF.